This is a list of T cell receptor beta chains from one sample in a study of T cell repertoires in cytomegalovirus infection. Via MiXCR, TCRdb re-called the reads, giving one row per CDR3 protein. The sample lists about 490,000 distinct CDR3 sequences, around 27% occurring once. Sample: PBMCs. The receptors originated from a human donor in good health (CMV status not recorded). Some clones in this sample may be carry-over from other donors' samples. CDR3s include the opening cysteine and the closing phenylalanine or tryptophan. The D gene is left open where the match is weak. A clone size is listed for some rows: how often the clone was seen (once, few, many), or a class if it is expanded.

V gene	clone size	J gene	D gene	CDR3 length	CDR3 DNA	CDR3 protein
TRBV18	NA	TRBJ2-3	NA	12	TGTGCCAGCTCACCGATGCGGGATACGCAGTATTTT	CASSPMRDTQYF
TRBV29-1	NA	TRBJ2-2	TRBD2	16	TGCAGCGTTGAGGGGGGGACTAGCGGGAGGTCCGGGGAGCTGTTTTTT	CSVEGGTSGRSGELFF
TRBV10-3	NA	TRBJ2-1	TRBD1	14	TGTGCCATAAGAAGACAGGGGGAAAAAGATGAGCAGTTCTTC	CAIRRQGEKDEQFF
TRBV2	once	TRBJ2-5	TRBD2	12	TGTGCCGGGACTAGCGGGAGAGAGACCCAGTACTTC	CAGTSGRETQYF
TRBV2	few	TRBJ2-7	NA	14	TGTGCCAGCCAAACACAAGAAGGGCCCTACGAGCAGTACTTC	CASQTQEGPYEQYF
TRBV5-6	NA	TRBJ1-1	NA	15	TGTGCCAGCACCGGGACGCCGATGATGAACACTGAAGCTTTCTTT	CASTGTPMMNTEAFF
TRBV2	NA	TRBJ2-2	TRBD2	17	TGTGCCAGCAGCGGGACTAGCGGGAGGCCCAACACCGGGGAGCTGTTTTTT	CASSGTSGRPNTGELFF
TRBV5-4	NA	TRBJ1-2	NA	15	TGTGCCAGCAGCTTGGGCAGGGTAGAATTTTATGGCTACACCTTC	CASSLGRVEFYGYTF
TRBV29-1	NA	TRBJ1-1	TRBD1	13	TGCAGCACACGACAGGGGGGGGTCACTGAAGCTTTCTTT	CSTRQGGVTEAFF
TRBV5-1	NA	TRBJ1-1	TRBD1	17	TGCGCCAGCAGCTTGGCGAAGGGGGCCAACTTGAACACTGAAGCTTTCTTT	CASSLAKGANLNTEAFF
TRBV20-1	NA	TRBJ2-1	NA	16	TGCAGTGCTAGCCCTCTAGCGCCTAGCTCCTACAATGAGCAGTTCTTC	CSASPLAPSSYNEQFF
TRBV7-2	NA	TRBJ2-7	TRBD1	15	TGTGCCAGCAGCCAATCCGGGACAGGGTTGTACGAGCAGTACTTC	CASSQSGTGLYEQYF
TRBV12-3/TRBV12-4	NA	TRBJ1-3	NA	16	TGTGCCAGCACTTTATCACGGGGGCGAAGGGGAAACACCATATATTTT	CASTLSRGRRGNTIYF
TRBV12-5	few	TRBJ2-5	NA	15	TGTGCTAGTGGTTTCAGACAGGCTATTAGAGAGACCCAGTACTTC	CASGFRQAIRETQYF
TRBV7-2	many	TRBJ1-6	NA	13	TGTGCCAGCAGCTTAGACGCGGGAAGACCCCTCCACTTT	CASSLDAGRPLHF
TRBV12-3/TRBV12-4	NA	TRBJ2-2	NA	13	TGTGCCAGCAGTTTCGGAGGTGGAGGGGAGCTGTTTTTT	CASSFGGGGELFF
TRBV7-6	few	TRBJ2-7	NA	14	TGTGCCAGCAGCTTAGGCTCCAGGGTGGCCGAGCAGTACTTC	CASSLGSRVAEQYF
TRBV7-9	many	TRBJ1-6	NA	14	TGTGCCAGCAGCTTAGGCGGGCAGGGAGCACCCCTCCACTTT	CASSLGGQGAPLHF
TRBV2	NA	TRBJ2-1	TRBD1	15	TGTGCCAGCCAAAAGGGGGACAGATTCTACAATGAGCAGTTCTTC	CASQKGDRFYNEQFF
TRBV7-2	many	TRBJ2-7	NA	15	TGTGCCAGCAGCTTGTTGGACGCCGGGCGGTACGAGCAGTACTTC	CASSLLDAGRYEQYF
TRBV28	NA	TRBJ2-1	TRBD2	17	TGTGCCAGCAGTTGGACTAGCGGGAGGGCCAGAGACAATGAGCAGTTCTTC	CASSWTSGRARDNEQFF
TRBV2	NA	TRBJ1-5	NA	12	TGTGCCAGCAGGGCCACTTATCAGCCCCAGCATTTT	CASRATYQPQHF
TRBV6-2/TRBV6-3	NA	TRBJ1-1	NA	14	TGTGCCAGCAGAAACGAGGCGCTGAACACTGAAGCTTTCTTT	CASRNEALNTEAFF
TRBV7-8	few	TRBJ1-4	NA	13	TGTGCCAGCAGCTTGAGGGGAGGTGAAAAACTGTTTTTT	CASSLRGGEKLFF
TRBV3-1	NA	TRBJ2-3	NA	14	TGTGCCAGCAGCCGTCCGGGAAGCACAGATACGCAGTATTTT	CASSRPGSTDTQYF
TRBV29-1	few	TRBJ1-4	NA	15	TGCAGCGTTGACGACGGAACAGGAAGGAATGAAAAACTGTTTTTT	CSVDDGTGRNEKLFF
TRBV2	NA	TRBJ1-2	NA	13	TGTGCCAGCATTACAGAAACTAACTATGGCTACACCTTC	CASITETNYGYTF
TRBV5-4	NA	TRBJ2-3	NA	15	TGTGCCAGCAGCTCCTCCGGGGGAGAACCAGATACGCAGTATTTT	CASSSSGGEPDTQYF
TRBV7-2	many	TRBJ1-2	TRBD1	15	TGTGCCAGCAGCCTTGGTGGGGAGGGGGCTAGAGGCTACACCTTC	CASSLGGEGARGYTF
TRBV28	NA	TRBJ1-5	NA	16	TGTGCCAGCAGTTTAGTCTCCGGGCAGGGGAAGCAGCCCCAGCGTTTT	CASSLVSGQGKQPQRF
TRBV7-2	many	TRBJ2-1	NA	15	TGTGCCAGCAGCCGAACCGGGACTGATAACAATGAGCAGTTCTTC	CASSRTGTDNNEQFF
TRBV7-2	many	TRBJ2-1	TRBD2	15	TGTGCCAGCAGCTTAAATCCTAGCGGGGGATATGAGCAGTTCTTC	CASSLNPSGGYEQFF
TRBV6-1	many	TRBJ1-3	NA	16	TGTGCCAGCAGTGAGCACGGACAAAGCTCTGGAAACACCATATATTTT	CASSEHGQSSGNTIYF
TRBV2	NA	TRBJ1-5	NA	12	TGTGCCAGCTCCCAAATCAATCAGCCCCAGCATTTT	CASSQINQPQHF
TRBV7-2	many	TRBJ2-5	NA	15	TGTGCCAGCAGCTTAGATGGGGTCCATGGAGAGACCCAGTACTTC	CASSLDGVHGETQYF
TRBV6-8	NA	TRBJ1-6	NA	14	TGTGCCAGCAAAGTGGGAGGGGAGAGGACACCCCTCCACTTT	CASKVGGERTPLHF
TRBV7-6	many	TRBJ2-1	NA	12	TGTGCCAGCAGCTTCCGGGGTGATGAGCAGTTCTTC	CASSFRGDEQFF
TRBV12-5	NA	TRBJ1-1	NA	16	TGTGCTAGTGGGGGGACATTTATGTCGCCTCCCACTGAAGCTTTCTTT	CASGGTFMSPPTEAFF
TRBV9	NA	TRBJ2-1	NA	14	TGTGCCAGCAGCGAGAGAGGGGCCTACAATGAGCAGTTCTTC	CASSERGAYNEQFF
TRBV5-6	NA	TRBJ1-5	TRBD1	16	TGTGCCAGCAGCCCCTGGGACAGGGGGCCAGATCAGCCCCAGCATTTT	CASSPWDRGPDQPQHF
TRBV12-3/TRBV12-4	few	TRBJ2-3	NA	13	TGTGCCAGCACCCGGGACGTCACAGATACGCAGTATTTT	CASTRDVTDTQYF
TRBV4-3	NA	TRBJ2-2	NA	16	TGCGCCAGCAGCCAAGATAGGGCAAGAAACACCGGGGAGCTGTTTTTT	CASSQDRARNTGELFF
TRBV7-9	NA	TRBJ2-3	TRBD1	17	TGTGCCAGCATCGGAGAGGGGTACAGGGGTGCCACAGATACGCAGTATTTT	CASIGEGYRGATDTQYF
TRBV9	NA	TRBJ2-3	NA	17	TGTGCCAGCAGCGTCTATGGGGGCAACCCTAATGTAGATACGCAGTATTTT	CASSVYGGNPNVDTQYF
TRBV30	few	TRBJ1-6	NA	14	TGTGCCTGGAGTGGGACAGCCTTCAATTCACCCCTCCACTTT	CAWSGTAFNSPLHF
TRBV4-3	NA	TRBJ2-1	NA	14	TGCGCCAGCAGCCAATGGAGCTCCTACAATGAGCAGTTCTTC	CASSQWSSYNEQFF
TRBV11-2	few	TRBJ2-3	TRBD2	16	TGTGCCAGCAGCTTAGTTATCGCTAGCGGCCTAGATACGCAGTATTTT	CASSLVIASGLDTQYF
TRBV7-4	NA	TRBJ2-3	NA	15	TGTGCCAGCAGCTTAATCAGGGGCTTCACAGATACGCAGTATTTT	CASSLIRGFTDTQYF
TRBV7-2	many	TRBJ1-5	NA	15	TGTGCCAGCAGCTTATATCACGGGAGCAATCAGCCCCAGCATTTT	CASSLYHGSNQPQHF
TRBV2	NA	TRBJ1-6	NA	14	TGTGCCAGCAGAGACACCACCCCATATTCACCCCTCCACTTT	CASRDTTPYSPLHF